This T cell receptor (beta chain) was identified in a study of blood T cell repertoires in COVID-19. Profiled with immunoSEQ multiplex PCR; TCRdb holds only in-frame clones, not every one. The table records under 200,000 clones, 70% to 90% of them present only once. Deletions cut 8 bases from V and 5 bases from J, with 9 bases between. This CDR3 has 11 residues. Germline V lookup: CDR1 MNHEY, CDR2 SVGAGI. Sequencing was carried out using peripheral blood. The receptor was isolated from a man aged 55 to 70 who had recovered from COVID-19. The V call is TRBV6-5, the J call TRBJ1-2; D is unclear. In nucleotides, the CDR3 is TGTGCCAGCTCGAGCGGGTATGGCTACACCTTC. It yields the protein CASSSGYGYTF.